The clone carrying this T cell receptor (beta chain) is labeled as large. The antigen remains undetermined. The sample originates from a study of STAT3 mutations in large granular lymphocyte leukemia. Study-level points and caveats: Some patients had persisting codominant clonotypes that could mask small clones. Every T-cell large granular lymphocyte leukemia patient had at least one immunodominant TCR beta clonotype.

Germline-derived CDR1 and CDR2 are LNHDA and SQIVND (reference sequence). The CDR3 consists of 17 residues. The J segment lost 1 base and the V segment lost 5 bases, leaving 8 bases of the junction unmatched. Profiling relied on immunoSEQ multiplex PCR, and the TCRdb table lists in-frame clones only, not all of them. The sample yields 1,000 to 1,500 clones, under 75% seen once. Sequenced sample: peripheral blood mononuclear cells. The TCR sequence derives from a woman in her 70s with T-cell large granular lymphocyte leukemia. Some clones in this sample may be carry-over from other donors' samples. V usage is TRBV19 and J usage is TRBJ2-5; 12 nucleotides line up with TRBD1. CDR3: CASSPRDRGPLQETQYF. The CDR3 coding sequence is TGTGCCAGTAGTCCGCGGGACAGGGGGCCCCTCCAAGAGACCCAGTACTTC.